This record covers a single TCR beta chain. Its antigen is as yet unknown. This same CDR3 is encoded by further DNA sequences in the sample. Germline-derived CDR1 and CDR2 are GTSNPN and SVGIG (reference sequence). V was pared by 3 bases and J by 3 bases, with 4 bases of the junction left unmatched. CDR3 size: 14 residues. Produced via immunoSEQ multiplex PCR; TCRdb's table is partial and in-frame only. In the table there are more than 130,000 clones, over 75% of which are singletons. The source of the sample is a study of T cell responses to AZD1222 COVID-19 vaccine. Study-level background: Pooling of second doses given at about 4 or about 12 weeks was done.

Notes on the study in general: Clonal diversity was possibly underestimated, and the donors were mostly white British, with more females. Seropositive at baseline were only a handful of AZD1222 recipients.

The sequence was obtained from an adult in good health. This specimen was peripheral blood, taken on day 0 of AZD1222 vaccination. The rearrangement uses TRBV30 and TRBJ1-3; 8 bases line up with TRBD1. CDR3 nucleotides: TGTGCCTGGAGGCGACAGGGGTATGGAAACACCATATATTTT. It encodes CAWRRQGYGNTIYF.